The 29 T cell receptor beta chains given below trace back to one sample, sequenced in a study of T cell repertoires in cytomegalovirus infection. These receptors are not linked to any known antigen. TCRdb passed the reads through MiXCR, listing each CDR3 protein once. The sample yields around 360,000 distinct CDR3 sequences, roughly a third seen once. The sample was cultured PBMCs, taken from culture after CMV antigen stimulation. The receptors shown here come from a human donor in good health (CMV status not recorded). Some clones in this sample may be carry-over from other donors' samples.

The V call is TRBV4-2, the J call TRBJ2-1; D uncertain. V was shortened by 0 bases and J by 5 bases, with 11 bases between the two germline ends. Germline V gene lookup returns CDR1 LGHNA and CDR2 YNFKEQ. The CDR3 spans 15 residues. This chain's CDR3 is CASSQELISDNEQFF. DNA for the CDR3: TGTGCCAGCAGCCAAGAACTCATTTCGGACAATGAGCAGTTCTTC.

The chain employs TRBV7-8 and TRBJ1-4; 7 nucleotides align to TRBD1. The CDR3 is 15 residues long. Germline V gives CDR1 SGHVS, CDR2 FQNEAQ. V lost 1 base and J lost 5; bases outside the gene matches: 4. CDR3 loop: CASSLGTGDNEKLFF. The CDR3 coding sequence is TGTGCCAGCAGCTTAGGAACAGGGGACAATGAAAAACTGTTTTTT.

This clonotype was found a few times. The CDR3 nucleotides are TGCGCCAGCAGCCAATCTCCCTCTCAGCGGAGCTCTGGGGCCAACGTCCTGACTTTC. As protein: CASSQSPSQRSSGANVLTF. The chain links TRBV4-3 to TRBJ2-6; D is possibly TRBD2 (5 bases). The CDR3 extends over 19 amino acids. V gave up 2 bases and J gave up 0 bases, with 17 bases separating them. CDR1 and CDR2 from the germline V gene are LGHNA and YSLEER.

The chain carries TRBV9 and TRBJ1-3; D might be TRBD1 (5 bases). CDR1 SGDLS and CDR2 YYNGEE come from the germline V gene. This CDR3 has 16 amino acids. V lost 0 bases and J 1 base, leaving 11 bases between the germline ends. The CDR3 sequence is CASSVAGTGSGNTIYF. Here the CDR3 DNA reads TGTGCCAGCAGCGTAGCGGGGACCGGGTCTGGAAACACCATATATTTT.

In this sample, this clonotype turned up a few times. The V and J genes are TRBV7-3 and TRBJ1-2; no reliable D call. Germline CDR1 and CDR2: SGHTA and FQGTGA. The CDR3 runs 13 residues. V lost 4 bases and J 2 bases, leaving 8 bases between the germline ends. The chain's CDR3 is CASSSHGNYGYTF. Here the CDR3 DNA reads TGTGCCAGCAGCTCTCATGGGAACTATGGCTACACCTTC.

This clonotype was found a few times. The chain uses TRBV7-2 and TRBJ1-4, with D possibly matching TRBD1 (5 bases). This CDR3 is 15 amino acids long. V gave up 5 bases and J gave up 8 bases, with 18 bases separating them. Germline loops: CDR1 SGHTA, CDR2 FQGNSA. The CDR3 nucleotides read TGTGCCAGCAGCCCGCTTAGCAGGGAGGGCGAAAAACTGTTTTTT. Translated, it gives CASSPLSREGEKLFF.

This clonotype occurred a few times. J is TRBJ1-1 and V is TRBV28, with D possibly matching TRBD1 (5 bases). Deletions cut 4 bases from V and 0 bases from J, with 12 bases between. CDR1 MDHEN and CDR2 SYDVKM come from the germline V gene. CDR3 length equals 15 residues. CDR3 sequence: CASSWGLGLNTEAFF. CDR3 DNA: TGTGCCAGCAGTTGGGGGTTGGGATTGAACACTGAAGCTTTCTTT.

There are a few counts of this clonotype. The chain employs TRBV20-1 and TRBJ2-5; 12 bases are shared with TRBD2. This CDR3 contains 14 residues. V shed 5 bases, J shed 5 bases, and the junction held 6 bases outside the gene matches. Germline assignment: CDR1 DFQATT and CDR2 SNEGSKA (reference sequence). CDR3 nucleotide sequence: TGCAGTGCTCGTGGACTAGCGGGACGGGAGACCCAGTACTTC. Translating gives CSARGLAGRETQYF.

This clonotype was detected only once. CDR3 amino acids: CASSPPGSRRTEAFF. The CDR3 DNA reads as TGTGCCAGCAGCCCCCCGGGGAGCCGGAGGACTGAAGCTTTCTTT. This chain connects TRBV28 to TRBJ1-1; no definite D call. This CDR3 is built from 15 residues. Germline assignment: CDR1 MDHEN and CDR2 SYDVKM. V was clipped by 6 bases and J by 5 bases, with 19 bases between them.

The chain recombines TRBV7-2 with TRBJ1-1; maybe TRBD1 (6 bases). V was trimmed by 6 bases and J by 5 bases, leaving 16 bases between them. CDR3 length: 14 amino acids. Germline-derived CDR1 and CDR2 are SGHTA and FQGNSA. CDR3 in DNA: TGTGCCAGCAGGATCAGGGGAGTCGGAACTGAAGCTTTCTTT. It is translated as CASRIRGVGTEAFF. The entire variable domain, with the rest obtained from reference TRBV7-2 and TRBJ1-1, is as follows: GAGVSQSPSNKVTEKGKDVELRCDPISGHTALYWYRQSLGQGLEFLIYFQGNSAPDKSGLPSDRFSAERTGGSVSTLTIQRTQQEDSAVYLCASRIRGVGTEAFFGQGTRLTVV.

In this sample, this clonotype turned up a few times. The DNA for the CDR3 is TGTGCCAGCTCACGGACTAGCGGGGAGTACAATGAGCAGTTCTTC. This encodes CASSRTSGEYNEQFF. The chain carries TRBV18 and TRBJ2-1; 12 bases map to TRBD2. Germline trimming cut 4 bases from V and 4 bases from J; bases unmatched to any gene: 2. The CDR3 runs to 15 residues. The germline V gene has CDR1 KGHSH and CDR2 LQKENI.

In this sample, this clonotype turned up many times. The rearrangement links TRBV7-2 to TRBJ2-7; perhaps TRBD1 as D (5 bases). Germline V CDR1 and CDR2: SGHTA, FQGNSA. The CDR3 has 14 residues. Trimming left V 1 base short and J 2 bases short, with 9 bases between. CDR3 nucleotides: TGTGCCAGCAGCTTAGTAGGGGAAACCTACGAGCAGTACTTC. This codes for CASSLVGETYEQYF.

This clonotype came up many times. V is TRBV7-2 and J is TRBJ2-6; a possible D gene is TRBD2 (6 bases). Trimming took 6 bases from V and 3 from J, leaving 15 bases between them. The CDR3 spans 16 residues. Germline CDR1 SGHTA, CDR2 FQGNSA. The chain's CDR3 is CASRSTQGGGANVLTF. Here the CDR3 DNA reads TGTGCCAGCAGGTCAACCCAGGGAGGTGGGGCCAACGTCCTGACTTTC.

The genes are TRBV28 and TRBJ2-4, with 8 bases lining up with TRBD1. The germline V gene encodes CDR1 MDHEN and CDR2 SYDVKM. The ends lost 3 bases at V and 6 bases at J; junction bases unmatched: 4. The length of the CDR3 is 14 residues. Here the CDR3 reads CASSLDRVVNIQYF. The CDR3 nucleotides are TGTGCCAGCAGTTTGGACAGGGTAGTAAACATTCAGTACTTC.

This clonotype was recorded many times. The chain uses TRBV28 and TRBJ1-1; a possible D gene is TRBD1 (6 bases). This CDR3 spans 13 amino acids. V dropped 6 bases and J dropped 4 bases, with 12 bases sitting between them. Germline V gene sequence: CDR1 MDHEN, CDR2 SYDVKM. The chain's CDR3 is CASSFGGATEAFF. CDR3 in DNA: TGTGCCAGCAGCTTTGGGGGGGCCACTGAAGCTTTCTTT.

This clonotype was counted a few times. The chain recombines TRBV11-3 with TRBJ2-5; D might be TRBD2 (7 bases). Deletions cut 5 bases from V and 5 bases from J, with 15 bases between. This CDR3 contains 14 residues. Germline V gene sequence: CDR1 SGHNT, CDR2 YENEEA. CDR3 sequence: CASSDRGARETQYF. CDR3 bases: TGTGCCAGCAGCGACCGGGGGGCGCGTGAGACCCAGTACTTC.

This clonotype was counted only a few times. The chain links TRBV28 to TRBJ1-1; a possible D gene is TRBD1 (5 bases). The CDR3 is 14 residues long. Germline CDR1 is MDHEN and CDR2 is SYDVKM. V was clipped by 7 bases and J by 1 base, with 13 bases between them. For the CDR3, the DNA is TGTGCCAGCACCTTAGGGGTCTGGAACACTGAAGCTTTCTTT. This translates into CASTLGVWNTEAFF.

The rearrangement joins TRBV19 to TRBJ1-2; 9 bases are shared with TRBD1. With 10 bases clipped from V and 7 bases from J, the junction kept 10 bases outside the gene matches. Germline CDR1 is LNHDA and CDR2 is SQIVND (reference sequence). The CDR3 is made up of 13 amino acids. The CDR3 coding sequence is TGTGCCATACGGGACAGGGTATTAGGTGGCTACACCTTC. Translated, it gives CAIRDRVLGGYTF.

This clonotype was counted between two and nine times. The CDR3: CASSLEGDRVILGTTRNEQFF. The CDR3 nucleotides are TGTGCCAGCAGCTTAGAAGGGGACAGGGTCATCCTCGGGACCACCCGCAATGAGCAGTTCTTC. The J gene is TRBJ2-1, the V gene TRBV7-2, with 9 nucleotides matching TRBD1. CDR3 length equals 21 residues. In germline, CDR1 is SGHTA, CDR2 FQGNSA. The ends lost 1 base at V and 6 bases at J; junction bases unmatched: 22.

This clonotype was found a few times. This chain's CDR3 is CAIRGLAGTEQYV. The CDR3, as DNA: TGTGCCATCAGGGGCCTAGCGGGGACAGAGCAGTACGTC. J is TRBJ2-7 and V is TRBV10-3; 9 nucleotides align to TRBD2. The CDR3 is made up of 13 amino acids. With V trimmed by 6 bases and J by 7 bases, 7 bases remained unmatched. Looked up from germline, CDR1 is ENHRY and CDR2 is SYGVKD.

This chain uses TRBV7-2 with TRBJ1-1; 12 bases map to TRBD1. The CDR3 is made up of 17 amino acids. Germline V CDR1 and CDR2: SGHTA, FQGNSA. V was clipped by 3 bases and J by 1 base; unmatched bases: 6. This chain's CDR3 is CASSLKGTGGRNTEAFF. The CDR3 nucleotides read TGTGCCAGCAGCTTGAAGGGGACAGGGGGCAGGAACACTGAAGCTTTCTTT.

This clonotype was counted between two and nine times. The rearrangement uses TRBV6-1 and TRBJ2-7, with D possibly being TRBD1 (6 bases). Trimming removed 6 bases from V and 2 bases from J, with 8 bases in between. The CDR3 has 12 residues. Germline CDR1 reads MNHNS; CDR2 reads SASEGT. The CDR3 protein is CASRQGPYEQYV. The DNA of the CDR3 is TGTGCCAGCAGACAGGGACCCTACGAGCAGTACGTC.

This clonotype was seen a handful of times. V is TRBV7-9 and J is TRBJ1-2, with D possibly matching TRBD1 (6 bases). Trimming took off 1 base at V and 8 bases at J, with 8 bases between the two ends. The length of the CDR3 is 12 residues. Germline loops: CDR1 SEHNR, CDR2 FQNEAQ (reference sequence). DNA of the CDR3: TGTGCCAGCAGCTTAGACAGGGACGGCTACACCTTC. This translates into CASSLDRDGYTF.

This rearrangement joins TRBV12-3 or TRBV12-4 to TRBJ2-5; D gene uncertain. The V and J ends lost 5 bases and 1 base respectively, with 11 bases between them. This CDR3 contains 14 residues. CDR3 region: CASSRDTGQETQYF. The CDR3 DNA is TGTGCCAGCAGTAGAGACACGGGCCAAGAGACCCAGTACTTC.

The chain combines TRBV2 with TRBJ2-2; D uncertain. CDR3 length equals 14 residues. In germline, CDR1 is SNHLY, CDR2 FYNNEI. V was trimmed by 1 base and J by 4 bases, leaving 7 bases between them. The CDR3 coding sequence is TGTGCCAGCAGTGAAGTGACGTCCACCGGGGAGCTGTTTTTT. This gives the protein CASSEVTSTGELFF. Based on the CDR3 plus reference TRBV2 and TRBJ2-2, the full variable domain is EPEVTQTPSHQVTQMGQEVILRCVPISNHLYFYWYRQILGQKVEFLVSFYNNEISEKSEIFDDQFSVERPDGSNFTLKIRSTKLEDSAMYFCASSEVTSTGELFFGEGSRLTVL.

The chain employs TRBV10-3 and TRBJ2-5, with 7 positions matching TRBD1. The CDR3 length is 14 residues. Trimming took 10 bases from V and 4 from J; bases not matched to a gene: 12. The V gene's germline CDR1 is ENHRY and CDR2 SYGVKD. CDR3 in DNA: TGTGCCACCCGCCAGGGGGAGTTGGGAGAGACCCAGTACTTC. It encodes CATRQGELGETQYF.

This clonotype was observed a few times. One junction end does not reproduce the germline sequence, and a read error may be involved. The rearrangement joins TRBV7-7 to TRBJ2-1, with D perhaps matching TRBD2 (6 bases). This CDR3 has 16 residues. Per germline, CDR1 SSHAT and CDR2 FNYEAQ (reference sequence). CDR3 sequence: CASSLGSGRIGNEQFF. The CDR3 DNA reads TGTGCTAGCAGCTTGGGTTCCGGGAGAATTGGCAATGAGCAGTTCTTC.

The sample holds a few counts of this clonotype. This chain joins TRBV7-9 and TRBJ2-3, with 10 bases matching TRBD1. The junction had 3 bases not matched to a gene; V was cut back by 5 bases and J by 4 bases. CDR1 SEHNR and CDR2 FQNEAQ come from the germline V gene (reference sequence). The CDR3 runs 14 residues. The CDR3 sequence: CASSVDRGADTQYF. The CDR3 DNA is TGTGCCAGCAGCGTGGACAGGGGGGCAGATACGCAGTATTTT.

This clonotype was observed a single time. This rearrangement joins TRBV12-3 or TRBV12-4 to TRBJ2-1; D uncertain. V was clipped by 1 base and J by 6 bases, with 13 bases between them. The CDR3 runs to 15 residues. The CDR3 sequence is CASSLGNLPRNEQFF. DNA for the CDR3: TGTGCCAGCAGTTTAGGGAACTTACCTCGCAATGAGCAGTTCTTC.